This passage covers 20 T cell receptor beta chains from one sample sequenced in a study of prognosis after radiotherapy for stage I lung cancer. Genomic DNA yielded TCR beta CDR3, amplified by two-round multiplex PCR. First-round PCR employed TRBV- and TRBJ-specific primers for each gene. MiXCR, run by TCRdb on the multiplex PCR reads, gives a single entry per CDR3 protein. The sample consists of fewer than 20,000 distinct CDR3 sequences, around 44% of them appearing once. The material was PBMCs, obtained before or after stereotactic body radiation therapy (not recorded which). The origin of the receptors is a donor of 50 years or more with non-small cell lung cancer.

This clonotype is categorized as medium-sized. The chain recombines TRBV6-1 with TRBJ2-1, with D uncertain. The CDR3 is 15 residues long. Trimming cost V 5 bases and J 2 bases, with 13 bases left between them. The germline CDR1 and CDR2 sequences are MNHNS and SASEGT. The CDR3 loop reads CASSYNQNPYNEQFF. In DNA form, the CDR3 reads TGTGCCAGCAGTTACAACCAAAACCCCTACAATGAGCAGTTCTTC.

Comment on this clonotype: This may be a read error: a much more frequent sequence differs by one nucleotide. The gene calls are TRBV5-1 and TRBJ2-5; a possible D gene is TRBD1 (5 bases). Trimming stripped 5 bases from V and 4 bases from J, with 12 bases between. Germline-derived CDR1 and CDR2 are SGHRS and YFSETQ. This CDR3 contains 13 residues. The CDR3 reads CASRSGLGETQYF. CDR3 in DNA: TGCGCCAGCAGGTCAGGGTTGGGAGAGACCCAGTACTTC.

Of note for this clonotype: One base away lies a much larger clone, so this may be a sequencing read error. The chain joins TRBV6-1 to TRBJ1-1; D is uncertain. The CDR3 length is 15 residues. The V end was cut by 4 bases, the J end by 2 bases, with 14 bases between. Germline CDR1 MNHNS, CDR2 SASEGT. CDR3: CASSVERPINTEAFF. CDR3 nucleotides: TGTGCCAGCAGTGTGGAGCGCCCGATTAACACTGAAGCTTTCTTT.

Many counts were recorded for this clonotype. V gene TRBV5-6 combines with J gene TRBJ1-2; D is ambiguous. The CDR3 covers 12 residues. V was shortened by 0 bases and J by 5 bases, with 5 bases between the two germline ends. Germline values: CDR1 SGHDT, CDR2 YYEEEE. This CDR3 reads CASSLDGYGYTF. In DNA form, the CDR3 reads TGTGCCAGCAGCTTGGACGGGTATGGCTACACCTTC. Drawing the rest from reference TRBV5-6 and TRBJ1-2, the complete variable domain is DAGVTQSPTHLIKTRGQQVTLRCSPKSGHDTVSWYQQALGQGPQFIFQYYEEEERQRGNFPDRFSGHQFPNYSSELNVNALLLGDSALYLCASSLDGYGYTFGSGTRLTVV.

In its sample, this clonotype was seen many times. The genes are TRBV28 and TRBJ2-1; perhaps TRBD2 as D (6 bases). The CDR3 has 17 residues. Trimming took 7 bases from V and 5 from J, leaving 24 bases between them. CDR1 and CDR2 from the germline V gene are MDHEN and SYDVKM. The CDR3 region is CASTPSIAAGPDNEQFF. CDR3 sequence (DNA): TGTGCCAGCACCCCTTCAATAGCGGCAGGCCCCGACAATGAGCAGTTCTTC.

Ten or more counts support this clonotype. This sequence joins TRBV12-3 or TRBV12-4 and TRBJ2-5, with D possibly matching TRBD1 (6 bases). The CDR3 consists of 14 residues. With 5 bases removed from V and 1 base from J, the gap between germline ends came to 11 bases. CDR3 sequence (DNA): TGTGCCAGCAGTCTTCGGACAGTCCAAGAGACCCAGTACTTC. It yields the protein CASSLRTVQETQYF.

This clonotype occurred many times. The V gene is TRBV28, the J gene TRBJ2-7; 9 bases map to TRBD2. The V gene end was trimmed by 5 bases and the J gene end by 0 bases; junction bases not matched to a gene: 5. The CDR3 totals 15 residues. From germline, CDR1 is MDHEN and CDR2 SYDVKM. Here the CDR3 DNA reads TGTGCCAGCAGTGGGGGCGGGGGGGACTCCTACGAGCAGTACTTC. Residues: CASSGGGGDSYEQYF.

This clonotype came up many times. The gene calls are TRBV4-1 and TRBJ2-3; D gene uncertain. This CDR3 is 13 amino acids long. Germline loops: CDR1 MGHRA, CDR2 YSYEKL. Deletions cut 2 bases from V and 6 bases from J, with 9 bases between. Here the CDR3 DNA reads TGCGCCAGCAGCCAACAAGTAGGGGATACGCAGTATTTT. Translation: CASSQQVGDTQYF.

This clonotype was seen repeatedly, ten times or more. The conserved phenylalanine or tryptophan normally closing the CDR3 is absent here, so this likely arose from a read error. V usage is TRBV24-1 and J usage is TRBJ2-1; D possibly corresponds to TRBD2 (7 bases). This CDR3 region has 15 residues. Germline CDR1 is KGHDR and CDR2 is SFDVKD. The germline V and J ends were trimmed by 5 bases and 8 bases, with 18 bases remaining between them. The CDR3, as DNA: TGTGCCACCAGTGGGGGGGGCGGCGACTGGGATGAGCAGTTCCTC. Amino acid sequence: CATSGGGGDWDEQFL.

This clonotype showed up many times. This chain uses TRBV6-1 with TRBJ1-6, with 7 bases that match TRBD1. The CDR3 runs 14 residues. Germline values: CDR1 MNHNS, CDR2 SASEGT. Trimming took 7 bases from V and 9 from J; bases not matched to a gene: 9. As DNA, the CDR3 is TGTGCCAGCACGAAAGGACAGGAAGGTTCACCCCTCCACTTT. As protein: CASTKGQEGSPLHF.

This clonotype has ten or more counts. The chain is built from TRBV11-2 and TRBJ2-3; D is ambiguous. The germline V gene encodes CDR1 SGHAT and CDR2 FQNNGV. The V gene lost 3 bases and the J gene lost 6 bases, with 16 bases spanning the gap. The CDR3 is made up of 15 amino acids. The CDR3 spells CASSLNGIAADTQYF. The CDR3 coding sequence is TGTGCCAGCAGCTTGAATGGGATTGCTGCGGATACGCAGTATTTT.

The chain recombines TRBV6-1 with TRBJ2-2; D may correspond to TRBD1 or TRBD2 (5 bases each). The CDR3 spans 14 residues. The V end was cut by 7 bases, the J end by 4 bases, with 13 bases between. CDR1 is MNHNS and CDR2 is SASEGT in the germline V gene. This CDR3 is CASKGRALTGELFF. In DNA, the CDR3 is TGTGCCAGCAAGGGACGTGCCCTCACCGGGGAGCTGTTTTTT.

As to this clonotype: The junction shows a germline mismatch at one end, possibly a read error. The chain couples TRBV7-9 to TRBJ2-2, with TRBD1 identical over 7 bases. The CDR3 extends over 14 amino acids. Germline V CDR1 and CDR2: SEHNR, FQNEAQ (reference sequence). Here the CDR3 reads CASSLGTDTGELFF. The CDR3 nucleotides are TGCGCCAGCTCTTTAGGGACAGACACCGGGGAGCTGTTTTTT.

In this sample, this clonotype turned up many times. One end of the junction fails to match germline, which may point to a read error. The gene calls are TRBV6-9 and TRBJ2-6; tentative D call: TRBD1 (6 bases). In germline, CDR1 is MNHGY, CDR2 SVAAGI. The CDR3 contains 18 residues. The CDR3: CANSYSAGAYSGANVLTF. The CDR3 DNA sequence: TGTGCCAACAGTTACTCAGCAGGGGCCTATTCTGGGGCCAACGTCCTGACTTTC.

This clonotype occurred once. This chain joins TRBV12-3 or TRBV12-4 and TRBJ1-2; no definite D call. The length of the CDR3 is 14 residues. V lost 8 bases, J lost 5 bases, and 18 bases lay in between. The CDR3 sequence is CASAPGRGLYGYTF. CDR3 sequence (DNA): TGTGCCAGCGCCCCGGGAAGAGGGTTGTATGGCTACACCTTC.

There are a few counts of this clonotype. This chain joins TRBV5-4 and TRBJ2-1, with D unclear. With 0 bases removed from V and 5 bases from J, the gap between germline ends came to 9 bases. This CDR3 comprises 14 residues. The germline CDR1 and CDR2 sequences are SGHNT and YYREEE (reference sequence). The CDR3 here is CASSLGSTNNEQFF. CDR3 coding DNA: TGTGCCAGCAGCTTGGGTTCGACGAACAATGAGCAGTTCTTC.

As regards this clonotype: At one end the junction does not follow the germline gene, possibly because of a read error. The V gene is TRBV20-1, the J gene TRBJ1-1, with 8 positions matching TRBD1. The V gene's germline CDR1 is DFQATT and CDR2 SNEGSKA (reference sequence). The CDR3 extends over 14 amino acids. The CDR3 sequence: CSAARGLCVTGAFF. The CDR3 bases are TGCAGTGCTGCCAGGGGGCTATGTGTCACTGGAGCTTTCTTT.

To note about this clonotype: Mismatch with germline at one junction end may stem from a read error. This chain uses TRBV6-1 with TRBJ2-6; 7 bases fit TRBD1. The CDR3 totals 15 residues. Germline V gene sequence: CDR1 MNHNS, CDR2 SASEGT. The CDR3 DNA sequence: TGTGTCAGCAGCATGACAGGGTCCGGTGCCAACGTCCTGACTTTC. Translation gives CVSSMTGSGANVLTF.

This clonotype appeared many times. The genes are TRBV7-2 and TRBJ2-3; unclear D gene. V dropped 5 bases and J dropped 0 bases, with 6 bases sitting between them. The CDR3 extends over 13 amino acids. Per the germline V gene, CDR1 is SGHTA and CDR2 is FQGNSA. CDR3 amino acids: CASSPGSTDTQYF. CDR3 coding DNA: TGTGCCAGCAGCCCCGGTAGCACAGATACGCAGTATTTT.

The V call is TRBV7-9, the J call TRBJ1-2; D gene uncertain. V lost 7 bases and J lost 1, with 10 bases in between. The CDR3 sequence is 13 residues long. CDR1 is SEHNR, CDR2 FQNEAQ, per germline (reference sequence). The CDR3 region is CASNDQCNYGYTF. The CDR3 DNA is TGTGCCAGCAACGACCAGTGTAACTATGGCTACACCTTC.